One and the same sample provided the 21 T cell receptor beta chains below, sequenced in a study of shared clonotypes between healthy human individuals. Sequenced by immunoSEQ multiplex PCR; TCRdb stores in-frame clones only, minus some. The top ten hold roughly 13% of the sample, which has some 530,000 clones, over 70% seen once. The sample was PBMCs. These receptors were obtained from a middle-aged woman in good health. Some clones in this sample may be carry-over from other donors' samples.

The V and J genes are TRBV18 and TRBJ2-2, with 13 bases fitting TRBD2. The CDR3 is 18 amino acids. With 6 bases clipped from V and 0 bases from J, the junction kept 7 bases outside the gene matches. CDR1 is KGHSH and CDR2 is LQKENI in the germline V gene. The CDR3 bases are TGTGCCAGCTCCTCCGGACTAGCGGGAGCCGCGAACACCGGGGAGCTGTTTTTT. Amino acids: CASSSGLAGAANTGELFF.

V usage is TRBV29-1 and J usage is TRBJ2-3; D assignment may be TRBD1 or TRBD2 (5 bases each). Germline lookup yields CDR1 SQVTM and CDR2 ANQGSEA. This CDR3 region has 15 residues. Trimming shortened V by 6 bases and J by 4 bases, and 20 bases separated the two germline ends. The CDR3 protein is CSVGRDAEGPDTQYF. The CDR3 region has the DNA TGCAGCGTCGGACGGGACGCAGAGGGTCCAGATACGCAGTATTTT.

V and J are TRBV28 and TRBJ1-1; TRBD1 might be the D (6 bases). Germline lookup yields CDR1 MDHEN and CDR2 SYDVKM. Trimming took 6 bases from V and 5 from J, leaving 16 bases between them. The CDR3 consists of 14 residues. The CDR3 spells CASRSQGRRTEAFF. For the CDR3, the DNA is TGTGCCAGCAGGTCACAGGGAAGGAGGACTGAAGCTTTCTTT.

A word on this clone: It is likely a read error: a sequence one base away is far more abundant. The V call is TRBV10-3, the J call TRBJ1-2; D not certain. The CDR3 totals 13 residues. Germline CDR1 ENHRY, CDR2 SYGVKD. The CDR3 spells CAISDRFHYGCTF. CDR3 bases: TGTGCCATCAGTGACCGCTTTCACTATGGCTGCACCTTC.

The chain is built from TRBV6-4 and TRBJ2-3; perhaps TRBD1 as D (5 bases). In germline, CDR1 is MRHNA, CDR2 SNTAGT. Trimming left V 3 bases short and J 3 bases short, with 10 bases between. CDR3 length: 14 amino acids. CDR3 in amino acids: CASSDSAGTDTQYF. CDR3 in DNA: TGTGCCAGCAGTGATTCGGCAGGGACAGATACGCAGTATTTT.

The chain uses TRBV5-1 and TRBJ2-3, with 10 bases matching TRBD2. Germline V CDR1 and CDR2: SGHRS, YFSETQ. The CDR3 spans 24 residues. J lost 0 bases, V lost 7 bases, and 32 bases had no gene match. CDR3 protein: CASQSTAMMWASGSPEASTDTQYF. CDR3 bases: TGCGCCAGCCAGTCAACGGCAATGATGTGGGCTAGCGGGAGTCCTGAAGCGAGCACAGATACGCAGTATTTT.

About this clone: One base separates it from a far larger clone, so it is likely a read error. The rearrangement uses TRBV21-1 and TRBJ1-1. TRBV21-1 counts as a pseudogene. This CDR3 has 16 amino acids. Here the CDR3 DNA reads TGTGCCAGCAGCAAAGGGGGGAAAGGGGCAAACACTGAAGCTTTCTTT. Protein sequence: CASSKGGKGANTEAFF.

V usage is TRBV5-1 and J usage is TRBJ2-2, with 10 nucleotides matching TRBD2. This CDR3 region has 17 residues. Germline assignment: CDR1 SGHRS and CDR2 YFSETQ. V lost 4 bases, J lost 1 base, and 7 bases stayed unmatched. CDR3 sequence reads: CASSPLAGVGNTGELFF. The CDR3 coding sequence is TGCGCCAGCAGCCCTCTAGCGGGAGTGGGGAACACCGGGGAGCTGTTTTTT. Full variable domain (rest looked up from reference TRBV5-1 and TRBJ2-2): KAGVTQTPRYLIKTRGQQVTLSCSPISGHRSVSWYQQTPGQGLQFLFEYFSETQRNKGNFPGRFSGRQFSNSRSEMNVSTLELGDSALYLCASSPLAGVGNTGELFFGEGSRLTVL.

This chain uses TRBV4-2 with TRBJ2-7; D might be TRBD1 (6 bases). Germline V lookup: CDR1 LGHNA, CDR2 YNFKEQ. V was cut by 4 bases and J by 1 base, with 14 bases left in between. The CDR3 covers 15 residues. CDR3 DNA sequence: TGTGCCAGCAGCCGGTCGGACAGTGAGTCCTACGAGCAGTACTTC. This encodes CASSRSDSESYEQYF.

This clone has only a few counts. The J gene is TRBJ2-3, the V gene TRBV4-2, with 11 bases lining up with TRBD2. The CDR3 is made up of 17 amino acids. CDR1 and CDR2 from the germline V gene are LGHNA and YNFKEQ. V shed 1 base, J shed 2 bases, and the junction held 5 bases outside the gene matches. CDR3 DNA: TGTGCCAGCAGCCAAGGTGTACTAGCGGGAGACACAGATACGCAGTATTTT. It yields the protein CASSQGVLAGDTDTQYF.

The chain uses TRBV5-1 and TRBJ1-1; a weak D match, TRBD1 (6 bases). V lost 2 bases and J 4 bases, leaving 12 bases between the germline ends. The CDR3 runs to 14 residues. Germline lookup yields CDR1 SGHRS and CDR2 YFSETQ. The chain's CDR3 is CASSLEQGSTEAFF. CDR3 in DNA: TGCGCCAGCAGCTTAGAACAGGGTAGCACTGAAGCTTTCTTT.

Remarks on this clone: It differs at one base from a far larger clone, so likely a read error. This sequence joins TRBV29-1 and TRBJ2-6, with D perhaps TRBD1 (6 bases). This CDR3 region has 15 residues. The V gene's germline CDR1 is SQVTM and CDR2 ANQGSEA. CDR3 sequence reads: CSVELGQSGANVLAF. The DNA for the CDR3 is TGCAGCGTTGAACTGGGACAATCTGGGGCCAACGTCCTGGCTTTC.

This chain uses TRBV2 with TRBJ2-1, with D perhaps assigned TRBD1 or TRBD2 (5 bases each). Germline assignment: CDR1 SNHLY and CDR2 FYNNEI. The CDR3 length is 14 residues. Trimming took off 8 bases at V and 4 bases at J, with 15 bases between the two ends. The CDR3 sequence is CASVRDGTYNEQFF. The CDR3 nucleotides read TGTGCCAGCGTAAGGGACGGAACATACAATGAGCAGTTCTTC. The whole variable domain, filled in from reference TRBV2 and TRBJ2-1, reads EPEVTQTPSHQVTQMGQEVILRCVPISNHLYFYWYRQILGQKVEFLVSFYNNEISEKSEIFDDQFSVERPDGSNFTLKIRSTKLEDSAMYFCASVRDGTYNEQFFGPGTRLTVL.

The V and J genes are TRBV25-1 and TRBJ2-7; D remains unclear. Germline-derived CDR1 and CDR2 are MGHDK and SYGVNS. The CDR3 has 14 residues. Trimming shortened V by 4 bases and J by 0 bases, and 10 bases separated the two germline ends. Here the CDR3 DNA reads TGTGCCAGCAGTGTATCCCGAAGCTCCTACGAGCAGTACTTC. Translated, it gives CASSVSRSSYEQYF.

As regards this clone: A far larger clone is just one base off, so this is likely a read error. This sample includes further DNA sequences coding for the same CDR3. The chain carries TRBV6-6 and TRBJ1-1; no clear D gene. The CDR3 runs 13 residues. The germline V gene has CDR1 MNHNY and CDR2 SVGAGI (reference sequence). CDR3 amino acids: CDSSYSISTEAFF. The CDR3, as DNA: TGTGACAGCAGTTACTCTATCAGCACTGAAGCTTTCTTT.

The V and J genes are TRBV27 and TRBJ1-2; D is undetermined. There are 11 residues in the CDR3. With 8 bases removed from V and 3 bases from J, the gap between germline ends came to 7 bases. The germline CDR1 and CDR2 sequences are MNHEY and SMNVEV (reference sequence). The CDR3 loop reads CASRADYGYTF. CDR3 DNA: TGTGCCAGCCGAGCGGACTATGGCTACACCTTC.

CDR3: CASSLQGVPSYEQYF. CDR3 in DNA: TGTGCCAGCTCACTGCAGGGCGTTCCCTCCTACGAGCAGTACTTC. V usage is TRBV18 and J usage is TRBJ2-7; perhaps TRBD1 as D (5 bases). In germline, CDR1 is KGHSH, CDR2 LQKENI. V was pared by 4 bases and J by 0 bases, with 13 bases between. The CDR3 extends over 15 amino acids.

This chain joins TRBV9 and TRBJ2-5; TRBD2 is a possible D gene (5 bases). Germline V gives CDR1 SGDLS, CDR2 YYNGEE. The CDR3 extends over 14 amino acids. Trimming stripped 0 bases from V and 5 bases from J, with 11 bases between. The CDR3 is CASSVGGRGETQYF. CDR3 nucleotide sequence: TGTGCCAGCAGCGTAGGAGGGAGAGGGGAGACCCAGTACTTC.

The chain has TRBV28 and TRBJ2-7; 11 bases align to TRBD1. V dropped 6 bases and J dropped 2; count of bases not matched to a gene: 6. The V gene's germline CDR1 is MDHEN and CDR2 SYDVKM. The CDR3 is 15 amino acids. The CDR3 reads CASSPGTGGPYEQYF. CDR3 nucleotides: TGTGCCAGCAGCCCCGGGACAGGGGGTCCCTACGAGCAGTACTTC.

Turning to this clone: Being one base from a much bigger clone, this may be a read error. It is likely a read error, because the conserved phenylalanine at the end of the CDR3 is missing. The CDR3 here is CASSIPGLAGAEQYL. The DNA for the CDR3 is TGTGCCAGTAGTATCCCGGGACTAGCGGGAGCCGAGCAGTACTTA. This chain links TRBV19 with TRBJ2-7; 14 bases line up with TRBD2. CDR3 length: 15 amino acids. V shed 3 bases, J shed 6 bases, and the junction held 4 bases outside the gene matches. Germline-derived CDR1 and CDR2 are LNHDA and SQIVND (reference sequence).

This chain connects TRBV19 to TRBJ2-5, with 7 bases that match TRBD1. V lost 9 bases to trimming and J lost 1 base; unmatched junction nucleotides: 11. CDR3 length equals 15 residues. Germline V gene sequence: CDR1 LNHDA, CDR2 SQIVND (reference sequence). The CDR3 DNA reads TGTGCCAGCAGCCTAGCCGGGACAGCCCAAGAGACCCAGTACTTC. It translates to CASSLAGTAQETQYF.